This T cell receptor beta chain was identified in a study of shared clonotypes between healthy human individuals. Turning to the study itself: Each donor's CD4 naive and CD4 memory cells filled three plates apiece, CD8 naive two, and CD8 memory one.

Per the original data handling: Junction-only sequences without quality scores came from ImmunoSEQ, so filtering differed. Profiling relied on immunoSEQ multiplex PCR, and the TCRdb table lists in-frame clones only, not all of them. V and J calls and clone size are those listed in that table; D and trimming were worked out from the DNA. The data contain a few hundred thousand clones, 95% to 96% of them seen just once; the ten biggest clones take up less than 0.13%. Trimming removed 3 bases from V and 0 bases from J, with 5 bases in between. The CDR3 covers 13 residues. Per the germline V gene, CDR1 is MDHEN and CDR2 is SYDVKM. As defined, naive CD8 cells were CD45RO-negative and positively selected for CCR7, with terminally differentiated effector memory CD45RA+ cells excluded.

Sequenced sample: naive CD8+ T cells sorted from blood. The source is a woman aged 25 to 39 in good health. The V gene is TRBV28, the J gene TRBJ2-5; D gene unclear. This CDR3 is CASSFQYQETQYF. In nucleotides, the CDR3 is TGTGCCAGCAGTTTTCAGTACCAAGAGACCCAGTACTTC.